This passage covers 7 T cell receptor beta chains from one sample sequenced in a study of PD-1 blockade in classical Hodgkin lymphoma. Relapses following autologous stem cell transplantation were seen in all patients, with brentuximab vedotin exposure varying. Assay: immunoSEQ multiplex PCR; the TCRdb copy retains only in-frame clones and omits some. The data contain more than 140,000 clones, about 81% of them singletons. The sample was peripheral blood mononuclear cells (PBMCs), taken before the second cycle of nivolumab. Source of these receptors: a human donor with classical Hodgkin lymphoma.

As DNA, the CDR3 is TGCGCCAGCAGTCAATCAGGGGATTCCCAAGAGACCCAGTACTTC. Translating it yields CASSQSGDSQETQYF. The chain has TRBV23-1 and TRBJ2-5; a weak D match, TRBD1 (5 bases). TRBV23-1 is noted as an ORF with a role that remains uncertain. Trimming took 0 bases from V and 1 from J, leaving 9 bases between them. This CDR3 comprises 15 residues.

CDR3: CASSLVPKPTGELFF. In DNA, the CDR3 is TGTGCCAGCAGCTTAGTTCCTAAGCCCACCGGGGAGCTGTTTTTT. V and J are TRBV7-9 and TRBJ2-2; D not resolved. The V gene's germline CDR1 is SEHNR and CDR2 FQNEAQ (reference sequence). This CDR3 has 15 residues. V gave up 1 base and J gave up 4 bases, with 10 bases separating them.

The chain combines TRBV5-4 with TRBJ2-3, with TRBD2 matching 7 bases. CDR3 length: 14 amino acids. Germline values: CDR1 SGHNT, CDR2 YYREEE (reference sequence). V lost 5 bases, J lost 0 bases, and 3 bases stayed unmatched. The CDR3 protein is CASSSSGSTDTQYF. The CDR3, as DNA: TGTGCCAGCAGTTCTAGCGGTAGCACAGATACGCAGTATTTT.

This CDR3 reads CASSPDPGQGLYEQYF. The CDR3 DNA sequence: TGTGCCAGCAGCCCGGACCCGGGACAGGGGCTCTACGAGCAGTACTTC. This chain connects TRBV5-6 to TRBJ2-7; 10 bases map to TRBD1. Germline V gene lookup returns CDR1 SGHDT and CDR2 YYEEEE. The CDR3 runs to 16 residues. With V trimmed by 4 bases and J by 3 bases, 10 bases remained unmatched.

The gene calls are TRBV10-3 and TRBJ1-1; D is unclear. Germline values: CDR1 ENHRY, CDR2 SYGVKD. CDR3 length equals 14 residues. With 7 bases removed from V and 6 bases from J, the gap between germline ends came to 18 bases. Here the CDR3 DNA reads TGTGCCATCAACCAAGGGCCCAACGACGCTGAAGCTTTCTTT. Translation: CAINQGPNDAEAFF.

Here the CDR3 DNA reads TGTGCCAGCAGATCCCCGAATCCCTACGAGCAGTACTTC. This translates into CASRSPNPYEQYF. The chain uses TRBV7-9 and TRBJ2-7; D uncertain. Germline assignment: CDR1 SEHNR and CDR2 FQNEAQ (reference sequence). There are 13 residues in the CDR3. The V end was cut by 6 bases, the J end by 2 bases, with 11 bases between.

Points on this clone: In the same sample, other DNA sequences code for this CDR3. The chain is built from TRBV28 and TRBJ2-7, with D maybe TRBD1 (6 bases). The CDR3 is 13 residues long. Germline V gene data show CDR1 as MDHEN and CDR2 as SYDVKM. V gave up 4 bases and J gave up 1 base, with 8 bases separating them. In nucleotides, the CDR3 is TGTGCCAGCAGTTCAGGACAGTCCTACGAGCAGTACTTC. Translation gives CASSSGQSYEQYF. The full variable domain, rest sourced from reference TRBV28 and TRBJ2-7, is DVKVTQSSRYLVKRTGEKVFLECVQDMDHENMFWYRQDPGLGLRLIYFSYDVKMKEKGDIPEGYSVSREKKERFSLILESASTNQTSMYLCASSSGQSYEQYFGPGTRLTVT.